Following are 18 T cell receptor beta chains from one sample sequenced in a study of cytomegalovirus exposure and HLA in healthy donors. The PCR employed 60 Vbeta primers together with 13 Jbeta primers. The data were produced by immunoSEQ multiplex PCR, yet TCRdb's version contains in-frame clones alone and is incomplete. The repertoire holds 250,000 to 350,000 clones, with roughly 80% as singletons. Sequencing used PBMCs. These receptors were obtained from a girl under 10 years old in good health and CMV-seronegative.

The chain recombines TRBV11-3 with TRBJ2-1; 10 nucleotides line up with TRBD2. The CDR3 extends over 15 amino acids. Germline CDR1 reads SGHNT; CDR2 reads YENEEA. Trimming cost V 9 bases and J 5 bases; bases outside gene matches: 10. CDR3: CASKAGGLSDNEQFF. CDR3 DNA sequence: TGTGCCAGTAAAGCGGGGGGGCTTTCGGACAATGAGCAGTTCTTC.

This rearrangement joins TRBV9 to TRBJ2-1, with 11 positions matching TRBD2. Germline assignment: CDR1 SGDLS and CDR2 YYNGEE. This CDR3 is built from 16 residues. Losses at the gene ends were 1 base for V and 5 bases for J; bases not matched to a gene: 5. Here the CDR3 reads CASSVSLAGVHNEQFF. In nucleotides, the CDR3 is TGTGCCAGCAGCGTATCACTAGCGGGAGTCCACAATGAGCAGTTCTTC.

The V call is TRBV13, the J call TRBJ2-6; 10 nucleotides line up with TRBD1. The V and J ends lost 4 bases and 0 bases, in that order; junction bases with no gene match: 6. The CDR3 consists of 18 residues. CDR1 and CDR2 from the germline V gene are PRHDT and FYEKMQ (reference sequence). The CDR3: CASSWTGGTYSGANVLTF. CDR3 in DNA: TGTGCCAGCAGCTGGACAGGGGGAACCTACTCTGGGGCCAACGTCCTGACTTTC.

Only a few counts were recorded for this clone. The chain combines TRBV27 with TRBJ2-1, with D perhaps matching TRBD2 (6 bases). Trimming pared 3 bases from V and 9 bases from J, leaving 15 bases between. The CDR3 sequence is 14 residues long. Germline lookup yields CDR1 MNHEY and CDR2 SMNVEV (reference sequence). The CDR3 loop is CASSFLTRQGEQFF. The CDR3 region has the DNA TGTGCCAGCAGTTTCCTGACTAGGCAAGGTGAGCAGTTCTTC.

This rearrangement joins TRBV7-6 to TRBJ2-2, with D possibly TRBD2 on 7 matching bases. Germline V gene data show CDR1 as SGHVS and CDR2 as FNYEAQ. The CDR3 consists of 19 residues. Trimming left V 5 bases short and J 3 bases short, with 25 bases between. CDR3 amino acids: CASSPIRGGTLSYTGELFF. CDR3 in DNA: TGTGCCAGCAGCCCGATTAGGGGGGGGACTCTTTCTTACACCGGGGAGCTGTTTTTT. Together with reference TRBV7-6 and TRBJ2-2, the CDR3 gives the full variable domain: GAGVSQSPRYKVTKRGQDVALRCDPISGHVSLYWYRQALGQGPEFLTYFNYEAQQDKSGLPNDRFSAERPEGSISTLTIQRTEQRDSAMYRCASSPIRGGTLSYTGELFFGEGSRLTVL.

The CDR3 DNA reads TGTGCCAGCAGCTCCCCCCTTGGTGGGAGCTCCTACGAGCAGTACTTC. Its translation: CASSSPLGGSSYEQYF. V usage is TRBV9 and J usage is TRBJ2-7, with a possible D match to TRBD2 (5 bases). Trimming left V 4 bases short and J 0 bases short, with 17 bases between. The CDR3 is made up of 16 amino acids. Per germline, CDR1 SGDLS and CDR2 YYNGEE.

V gene TRBV2 combines with J gene TRBJ2-7; D is unresolved. V gave up 7 bases and J gave up 2 bases, with 9 bases separating them. CDR1 and CDR2 from the germline V gene are SNHLY and FYNNEI. This CDR3 comprises 12 residues. CDR3 protein: CASTELPYEQYF. The CDR3 nucleotides are TGTGCCAGCACCGAACTACCCTACGAGCAGTACTTC.

V gene TRBV6-5 combines with J gene TRBJ2-7; 8 nucleotides line up with TRBD2. With V trimmed by 3 bases and J by 6 bases, 7 bases remained unmatched. CDR1 MNHEY and CDR2 SVGAGI come from the germline V gene. CDR3 size: 14 residues. The DNA for the CDR3 is TGTGCCAGCAGTTATTCCGGGGGGGCGACCGAGCAGTACTTC. It is translated as CASSYSGGATEQYF.

In this sample, this clone turned up a few times. V usage is TRBV5-4 and J usage is TRBJ1-6; D is ambiguous. From germline, CDR1 is SGHNT and CDR2 YYREEE (reference sequence). This CDR3 is 15 amino acids long. Deletions cut 0 bases from V and 7 bases from J, with 11 bases between. This CDR3 is CASSLDVSRNSPLHF. The CDR3 DNA is TGTGCCAGCAGCTTGGATGTTAGTCGGAATTCACCCCTCCACTTT.

This chain joins TRBV27 and TRBJ1-2, with 8 positions matching TRBD1. J lost 3 bases, V lost 0 bases, and 6 bases had no gene match. The CDR3 length is 16 residues. The germline CDR1 and CDR2 sequences are MNHEY and SMNVEV (reference sequence). The CDR3 loop reads CASSLSVTGGYYGYTF. Here the CDR3 DNA reads TGTGCCAGCAGTTTATCGGTAACAGGGGGTTACTATGGCTACACCTTC.

V usage is TRBV30 and J usage is TRBJ1-3; D gene uncertain. The CDR3 consists of 14 residues. The V gene lost 5 bases and the J gene lost 4 bases, with 15 bases spanning the gap. CDR1 is GTSNPN, CDR2 SVGIG, per germline (reference sequence). The CDR3 nucleotides read TGTGCCTGGTCCCGGGAATTTGGCGGAAACACCATATATTTT. Translation: CAWSREFGGNTIYF.

The chain is built from TRBV30 and TRBJ1-5; possible D gene TRBD1, 6 bases. CDR1 and CDR2 from the germline V gene are GTSNPN and SVGIG (reference sequence). V shed 1 base and J shed 5 bases, with 9 bases lying between them. There are 13 residues in the CDR3. The CDR3 DNA reads TGTGCCTGGAGTGCTGGGGGCGATCAGCCCCAGCATTTT. This codes for CAWSAGGDQPQHF.

The chain couples TRBV18 to TRBJ1-3; a weak D match, TRBD1 (6 bases). V was trimmed by 5 bases and J by 2 bases, leaving 13 bases between them. From germline, CDR1 is KGHSH and CDR2 LQKENI. The CDR3 sequence is 15 residues long. The CDR3 reads CASSSGRDTGNTIYF. The CDR3 coding sequence is TGTGCCAGCTCATCGGGACGGGACACTGGAAACACCATATATTTT.

This clone turned up a few times. The V call is TRBV6-5, the J call TRBJ2-7; the match to TRBD1 covers 9 bases. Germline values: CDR1 MNHEY, CDR2 SVGAGI. Germline trimming cut 0 bases from V and 0 bases from J; bases unmatched to any gene: 3. This CDR3 is 16 amino acids long. CDR3 residues: CASSYSTGGSSYEQYF. The CDR3 bases are TGTGCCAGCAGTTACTCGACAGGGGGGAGCTCCTACGAGCAGTACTTC.

The chain is built from TRBV4-2 and TRBJ2-1, with 8 nucleotides matching TRBD1. Trimming took 0 bases from V and 6 from J; bases not matched to a gene: 7. Looked up from germline, CDR1 is LGHNA and CDR2 is YNFKEQ. The CDR3 has 16 residues. The CDR3 sequence is CASSQDPGTGGNEQFF. The CDR3 coding sequence is TGTGCCAGCAGCCAAGATCCCGGGACAGGAGGCAATGAGCAGTTCTTC.

The chain uses TRBV6-5 and TRBJ1-2; D ambiguous. Germline-derived CDR1 and CDR2 are MNHEY and SVGAGI. Trimming took 0 bases from V and 3 from J, leaving 11 bases between them. CDR3 length: 15 amino acids. The CDR3 is CASSYSSSAYYGYTF. CDR3 in DNA: TGTGCCAGCAGTTACTCCTCCAGCGCTTACTATGGCTACACCTTC.

This clone was found a few times. This chain connects TRBV27 to TRBJ2-1; D is ambiguous. V was pared by 2 bases and J by 5 bases, with 7 bases between. Germline assignment: CDR1 MNHEY and CDR2 SMNVEV (reference sequence). CDR3 length: 13 residues. The CDR3 reads CASSLARDNEQFF. CDR3 nucleotides: TGTGCCAGCAGTTTAGCCCGGGACAATGAGCAGTTCTTC.

This chain uses TRBV7-8 with TRBJ2-3; 8 bases are a match to TRBD2. In germline, CDR1 is SGHVS, CDR2 FQNEAQ. V was pared by 2 bases and J by 5 bases, with 15 bases of the junction left unmatched. This CDR3 has 18 amino acids. CDR3 sequence reads: CASSLIARGGGGGDTQYF. In DNA, the CDR3 is TGTGCCAGCAGCTTAATAGCACGGGGGGGAGGCGGTGGAGATACGCAGTATTTT.